The 27 T cell receptor beta chains given below trace back to one sample, sequenced in a study of T cells in Graves' hyperthyroidism and ophthalmopathy. TCR beta CDR3 regions were amplified from RNA. The TCR CDR3 was amplified in a first-round RT-PCR using the HTBI primer set. Using its own MiXCR run on the multiplex PCR reads, TCRdb lists one record per CDR3 protein. The repertoire has around 350,000 distinct CDR3 sequences, 12% to 15% of them found once; the top ten carry roughly a fifth. Specimen: blood. Every receptor here comes from an older woman with Graves' ophthalmopathy.

V gene TRBV19 combines with J gene TRBJ1-5; 12 bases match TRBD1. After removal of 7 bases from V and 5 bases from J, the junction contained 6 bases not matched to a gene. Germline V gene lookup returns CDR1 LNHDA and CDR2 SQIVND (reference sequence). The CDR3 consists of 15 residues. The CDR3 region is CASTLWDRGHQPQHF. Written as DNA, the CDR3 is TGTGCCAGTACCCTCTGGGACAGGGGGCATCAGCCCCAGCATTTT.

Many counts were recorded for this clonotype. The rearrangement links TRBV2 to TRBJ2-1; TRBD2 matches 11 bases. V lost 5 bases, J lost 9 bases, and 3 bases stayed unmatched. Germline-derived CDR1 and CDR2 are SNHLY and FYNNEI. There are 13 residues in the CDR3. The CDR3 is CASSIAGGVEQFF. DNA of the CDR3: TGTGCCAGCAGTATAGCGGGAGGGGTTGAGCAGTTCTTC.

This clonotype was detected ten times or more. The rearrangement links TRBV30 to TRBJ2-2; 9 bases agree with TRBD2. CDR1 GTSNPN and CDR2 SVGIG come from the germline V gene (reference sequence). With 2 bases clipped from V and 7 bases from J, the junction kept 11 bases outside the gene matches. This CDR3 is 16 amino acids long. The CDR3 protein is CAWSSRGSGRFGELFF. CDR3 DNA sequence: TGTGCCTGGAGTAGCAGGGGTAGCGGGAGATTCGGGGAGCTGTTTTTT.

This clonotype was seen more than once but under ten times. This chain links TRBV24-1 with TRBJ2-2, with D unresolved. The germline V and J ends were trimmed by 7 bases and 3 bases, with 14 bases remaining between them. Germline V gene sequence: CDR1 KGHDR, CDR2 SFDVKD. This CDR3 is built from 15 residues. The CDR3 spells CATSGRQADTGELFF. For the CDR3, the DNA is TGTGCCACCAGCGGACGCCAGGCCGACACCGGGGAGCTGTTTTTT.

This clonotype was observed a few times. The CDR3 bases are TGTGCCAGCAGCCAAGCAACAGGGGGAGAGCAGTTCTTC. Amino acid sequence: CASSQATGGEQFF. This sequence joins TRBV14 and TRBJ2-1, with 8 bases fitting TRBD1. J was trimmed by 10 bases and V by 1 base; bases with no gene match: 3. The germline V gene has CDR1 SGHDN and CDR2 FVKESK. The CDR3 sequence is 13 residues long.

This clonotype was found a few times. The CDR3 region has the DNA TGTGCCAGTAGTATCGGGCTCCAAGCCTACGAGCAGTACTTC. As protein: CASSIGLQAYEQYF. The genes are TRBV19 and TRBJ2-7; D remains ambiguous. CDR1 is LNHDA, CDR2 SQIVND, per germline (reference sequence). V dropped 3 bases and J dropped 2 bases, with 11 bases sitting between them. The CDR3 sequence is 14 residues long.

This clonotype has ten or more counts. This sequence joins TRBV7-9 and TRBJ2-4, with TRBD1 matching over 11 bases. This CDR3 has 15 amino acids. The V and J ends lost 1 base and 9 bases, in that order; junction bases with no gene match: 5. Germline lookup yields CDR1 SEHNR and CDR2 FQNEAQ (reference sequence). CDR3: CASSLEGTGGGIQYF. The DNA for the CDR3 is TGTGCCAGCAGCTTAGAGGGGACAGGGGGAGGCATTCAGTACTTC.

Notes on this clonotype: Given a much more abundant clone one base away, this may be a read error. The J gene is TRBJ2-7, the V gene TRBV24-1; no firm D call. CDR3 length: 18 amino acids. V shed 0 bases and J shed 2 bases, with 19 bases lying between them. Germline-derived CDR1 and CDR2 are KGHDR and SFDVKD. Here the CDR3 DNA reads TGTGCCACCAGTGATTTGCATGATGAGAAGGACGCTCCCTACGAGCAGTACTTC. Its protein product is CATSDLHDEKDAPYEQYF.

This clonotype was found a few times. The V gene is TRBV7-9, the J gene TRBJ1-1, with D possibly TRBD1 on 5 matching bases. From germline, CDR1 is SEHNR and CDR2 FQNEAQ (reference sequence). The ends were cut back, 1 base at V and 4 bases at J, with 7 bases in the middle. The CDR3 has 13 amino acids. CDR3 nucleotides: TGTGCCAGCAGCTTAGGAGGGGCCACTGAAGCTTTCTTT. Translated: CASSLGGATEAFF.

In its sample, this clonotype was seen many times. This chain joins TRBV12-3 or TRBV12-4 and TRBJ2-7, with 8 bases identical to TRBD2. The CDR3 extends over 17 amino acids. After removal of 2 bases from V and 4 bases from J, the junction contained 13 bases not matched to a gene. The CDR3 here is CASSLLWSGGGLYEQYF. Written as DNA, the CDR3 is TGTGCCAGCAGTTTATTATGGAGCGGGGGAGGGTTATACGAGCAGTACTTC.

At least ten counts were recorded for this clonotype. V is TRBV5-1 and J is TRBJ1-2, with D unclear. Germline V CDR1 and CDR2: SGHRS, YFSETQ. Trimming pared 0 bases from V and 8 bases from J, leaving 11 bases between. This CDR3 contains 13 residues. In DNA, the CDR3 is TGCGCCAGCAGCTTGGCAGGACGCAGCGGCTACACCTTC. This codes for CASSLAGRSGYTF.

The chain employs TRBV6-9 and TRBJ1-1; D is undetermined. This CDR3 contains 13 residues. Trimming removed 3 bases from V and 3 bases from J, with 8 bases in between. Germline CDR1 reads MNHGY; CDR2 reads SVAAGI. CDR3: CASSYMGYTEAFF. The CDR3 coding sequence is TGTGCCAGCAGTTACATGGGGTACACTGAAGCTTTCTTT.

There are many counts of this clonotype. CDR3 amino acids: CASSDAGDIQYF. Written as DNA, the CDR3 is TGTGCCAGCAGTGATGCAGGGGACATTCAGTACTTC. The chain links TRBV2 to TRBJ2-4, with a weak D call TRBD1 (6 bases). Germline V gene lookup returns CDR1 SNHLY and CDR2 FYNNEI. The V end lost 3 bases, the J end lost 8 bases, and 8 bases lay between the germline ends. The CDR3 runs 12 residues.

This clonotype appeared a few times. CDR3 region: CASSLEQAGETQYF. The CDR3 nucleotides read TGTGCCAGCAGCTTGGAACAGGCTGGAGAGACCCAGTACTTC. The V call is TRBV5-6, the J call TRBJ2-5, with a tentative D call TRBD1 (5 bases). Germline values: CDR1 SGHDT, CDR2 YYEEEE. This CDR3 comprises 14 residues. With 0 bases removed from V and 4 bases from J, the gap between germline ends came to 10 bases. The whole variable domain, remainder taken from reference TRBV5-6 and TRBJ2-5, is DAGVTQSPTHLIKTRGQQVTLRCSPKSGHDTVSWYQQALGQGPQFIFQYYEEEERQRGNFPDRFSGHQFPNYSSELNVNALLLGDSALYLCASSLEQAGETQYFGPGTRLLVL.

This clonotype was counted at least ten times. The J gene is TRBJ1-6, the V gene TRBV5-6, with D unclear. The V and J ends lost 4 bases and 10 bases respectively, with 12 bases between them. This CDR3 is built from 13 residues. Germline V gene sequence: CDR1 SGHDT, CDR2 YYEEEE. In DNA, the CDR3 is TGTGCCAGCAGCATACCGCCAGAATCACCCCTCCACTTT. Amino acids: CASSIPPESPLHF.

This clonotype was counted only a few times. The rearrangement uses TRBV7-2 and TRBJ2-7; possible D gene TRBD1, 5 bases. With 3 bases removed from V and 3 bases from J, the gap between germline ends came to 15 bases. The CDR3 loop spans 15 amino acids. Germline-derived CDR1 and CDR2 are SGHTA and FQGNSA. CDR3 sequence reads: CASSLVQELRYEQYF. Here the CDR3 DNA reads TGTGCCAGCAGCTTGGTACAGGAACTTCGCTACGAGCAGTACTTC.

Regarding this clonotype: A junction boundary mismatches the germline segment, possibly from a read error. The chain couples TRBV19 to TRBJ1-4; D not resolved. The CDR3 is 13 residues long. In germline, CDR1 is LNHDA, CDR2 SQIVND (reference sequence). CDR3 DNA: TGTGCCAGTAGTATAGCAACTAATGCAAAACTGTTTTTT. The encoded protein is CASSIATNAKLFF.

Here the CDR3 DNA reads TGTGCCAGTAGTATTCAGGGGCAAGAGACCCAGTACTTC. It specifies CASSIQGQETQYF. V usage is TRBV19 and J usage is TRBJ2-5; D might be TRBD1 (6 bases). The CDR3 sequence is 13 residues long. V gave up 3 bases and J gave up 2 bases, with 7 bases separating them. Per the germline V gene, CDR1 is LNHDA and CDR2 is SQIVND (reference sequence).

This clonotype came up many times. The rearrangement joins TRBV11-2 to TRBJ2-7; D remains unclear. This CDR3 has 12 residues. V was cut by 1 base and J by 1 base, with 2 bases left in between. The V gene's germline CDR1 is SGHAT and CDR2 FQNNGV. The CDR3 reads CASSLASYEQYF. The DNA for the CDR3 is TGTGCCAGCAGCTTAGCGTCCTACGAGCAGTACTTC.

A few counts support this clonotype. The CDR3 loop reads CASSLETGPSYNEQFF. For the CDR3, the DNA is TGCGCCAGCAGCTTGGAGACAGGGCCTTCCTACAATGAGCAGTTCTTC. The chain carries TRBV5-1 and TRBJ2-1, with TRBD1 identical over 7 bases. The V gene end was trimmed by 0 bases and the J gene end by 1 base; junction bases not matched to a gene: 4. The CDR3 runs 16 residues. Per germline, CDR1 SGHRS and CDR2 YFSETQ. Combining the CDR3 with reference TRBV5-1 and TRBJ2-1 gives the whole variable domain KAGVTQTPRYLIKTRGQQVTLSCSPISGHRSVSWYQQTPGQGLQFLFEYFSETQRNKGNFPGRFSGRQFSNSRSEMNVSTLELGDSALYLCASSLETGPSYNEQFFGPGTRLTVL.

This clonotype was found many times. The chain links TRBV11-2 to TRBJ2-1; either TRBD1 or TRBD2 may fit D (5 bases each). Trimming left V 2 bases short and J 2 bases short, with 10 bases between. The CDR3 runs 15 residues. Germline V gene sequence: CDR1 SGHAT, CDR2 FQNNGV. The CDR3 loop is CASSLTGRAYNEQFF. In nucleotides, the CDR3 is TGTGCCAGCAGCTTAACGGGACGAGCCTACAATGAGCAGTTCTTC.

This clonotype was recorded many times. The chain employs TRBV2 and TRBJ1-5, with 11 positions matching TRBD1. Germline lookup yields CDR1 SNHLY and CDR2 FYNNEI. Trimming took 6 bases from V and 6 from J; bases not matched to a gene: 7. This CDR3 contains 15 residues. CDR3 nucleotides: TGTGCCAGCAGGGGGACAGGGGGAGGAGGTCAGCCCCAGCATTTT. Its translation is CASRGTGGGGQPQHF.

This clonotype was observed a few times. V and J are TRBV5-1 and TRBJ2-2, with a possible D match to TRBD2 (6 bases). CDR3 size: 18 residues. From germline, CDR1 is SGHRS and CDR2 YFSETQ. Trimming left V 0 bases short and J 0 bases short, with 15 bases between. The CDR3 nucleotides are TGCGCCAGCAGCTTGGCCAGTTCATGGGAGGCGAACACCGGGGAGCTGTTTTTT. Translation: CASSLASSWEANTGELFF.

The chain carries TRBV3-1 and TRBJ1-2; the D is unclear. Trimming shortened V by 4 bases and J by 4 bases, and 10 bases separated the two germline ends. This CDR3 has 13 amino acids. Germline CDR1 reads LGHDT; CDR2 reads YNNKEL (reference sequence). Here the CDR3 reads CASSPEIPYGYTF. CDR3 in DNA: TGTGCCAGCAGCCCCGAAATCCCCTATGGCTACACCTTC. Variable domain in full (rest from reference TRBV3-1 and TRBJ1-2): DTAVSQTPKYLVTQMGNDKSIKCEQNLGHDTMYWYKQDSKKFLKIMFSYNNKELIINETVPNRFSPKSPDKAHLNLHINSLELGDSAVYFCASSPEIPYGYTFGSGTRLTVV.

This clonotype has only one observation. At one boundary the junction diverges from the germline segment, which might be a read error. The chain joins TRBV29-1 to TRBJ2-7; TRBD2 matches 10 bases. CDR3 length equals 14 residues. Germline loops: CDR1 SQVTM, CDR2 ANQGSEA. CDR3 protein: CSVEGTSDSYGQYF. The CDR3 nucleotides read TGCAGCGTCGAAGGGACTAGCGACTCCTACGGGCAGTACTTC.

As DNA, the CDR3 is TGCGCCAGCAGCCCAGGGGACAGGACGAACACCGGGGAGCTGTTTTTT. Translation: CASSPGDRTNTGELFF. The rearrangement uses TRBV5-1 and TRBJ2-2; 8 bases fit TRBD1. The V gene end was trimmed by 4 bases and the J gene end by 0 bases; junction bases not matched to a gene: 5. The CDR3 covers 16 residues. CDR1 is SGHRS and CDR2 is YFSETQ in the germline V gene.

This clonotype has a count of ten or more. The chain recombines TRBV2 with TRBJ2-3; D is perhaps TRBD1 (6 bases). The CDR3 covers 15 residues. Germline V lookup: CDR1 SNHLY, CDR2 FYNNEI. V was cut by 0 bases and J by 2 bases, with 9 bases left in between. CDR3 amino acids: CASSEAAGATDTQYF. Here the CDR3 DNA reads TGTGCCAGCAGTGAAGCGGCAGGGGCCACAGATACGCAGTATTTT.